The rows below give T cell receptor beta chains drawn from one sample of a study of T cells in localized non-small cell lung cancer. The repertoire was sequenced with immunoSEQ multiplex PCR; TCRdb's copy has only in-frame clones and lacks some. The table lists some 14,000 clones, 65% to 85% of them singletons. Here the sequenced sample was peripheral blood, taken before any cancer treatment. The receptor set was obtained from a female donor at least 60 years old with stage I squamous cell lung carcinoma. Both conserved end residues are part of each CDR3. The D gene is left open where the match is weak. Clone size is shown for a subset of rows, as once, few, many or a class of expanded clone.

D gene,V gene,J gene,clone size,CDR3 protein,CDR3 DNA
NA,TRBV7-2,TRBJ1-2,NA,CASSLIEGYTF,TGTGCCAGCAGCTTAATCGAGGGCTACACCTTC
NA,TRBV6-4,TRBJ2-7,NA,CASSDVVGKDIPYEQYF,TGTGCCAGCAGTGACGTAGTCGGGAAAGACATCCCCTACGAGCAGTACTTC
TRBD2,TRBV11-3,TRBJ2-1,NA,CASSLEKRGSYNEQFF,TGTGCCAGCAGCTTAGAGAAGCGGGGGTCCTACAATGAGCAGTTCTTC
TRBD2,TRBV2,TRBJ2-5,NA,CASRPGTSAETQYF,TGTGCCAGCAGACCCGGGACTAGTGCAGAGACCCAGTACTTC
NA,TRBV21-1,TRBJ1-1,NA,CASSKRQGHLNTEAFF,TGTGCCAGCAGCAAAAGGCAGGGACACCTGAACACTGAAGCTTTCTTT
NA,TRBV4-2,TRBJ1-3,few,CASSQDRGPSGNTIYF,TGTGCCAGCAGCCAGGACAGAGGGCCCTCTGGAAACACCATATATTTT
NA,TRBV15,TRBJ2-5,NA,CATSRTLGETQYF,TGTGCCACCAGCAGAACCCTTGGAGAGACCCAGTACTTC
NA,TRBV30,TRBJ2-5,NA,CAWSVGGAARAAQYF,TGTGCCTGGAGTGTAGGAGGGGCAGCCAGGGCAGCCCAGTACTTC
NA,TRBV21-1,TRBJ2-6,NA,CASSKAREDSQANVLTF,TGTGCCAGCAGCAAAGCAAGGGAAGACAGCCAGGCCAACGTCCTGACTTTC
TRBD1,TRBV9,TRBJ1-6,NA,CASSVGGGTGGNNSPLHF,TGTGCCAGCAGCGTAGGAGGGGGGACAGGGGGTAATAATTCACCCCTCCACTTT
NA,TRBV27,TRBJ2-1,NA,CASRVRESYYNEQFF,TGTGCCAGCAGAGTCAGGGAGTCTTACTACAATGAGCAGTTCTTC